This T cell receptor beta chain was captured by sequencing in a study of cytomegalovirus exposure and HLA in healthy donors. These donors counted as nominally healthy when sampled, but unrecorded immune exposures were likely. There are a few counts of this clone. V was trimmed by 4 bases and J by 1 base, leaving 7 bases between them. Germline CDR1 is SNHLY and CDR2 is FYNNEI. The CDR3 runs to 13 residues. The study ran its PCR with 60 Vbeta and 13 Jbeta primers. Profiling relied on immunoSEQ multiplex PCR, and the TCRdb table lists in-frame clones only, not all of them. Among 210,000 or so clones listed, more than 75% were seen once.

The sample taken for sequencing was PBMCs. The receptor's source is a girl aged 2-10 years in good health and CMV-seronegative. The genes are TRBV2 and TRBJ2-5, with D possibly TRBD1 on 6 matching bases. The CDR3 loop reads CASSGTVQETQYF. The CDR3, as DNA: TGTGCCAGCAGTGGGACAGTCCAAGAGACCCAGTACTTC.